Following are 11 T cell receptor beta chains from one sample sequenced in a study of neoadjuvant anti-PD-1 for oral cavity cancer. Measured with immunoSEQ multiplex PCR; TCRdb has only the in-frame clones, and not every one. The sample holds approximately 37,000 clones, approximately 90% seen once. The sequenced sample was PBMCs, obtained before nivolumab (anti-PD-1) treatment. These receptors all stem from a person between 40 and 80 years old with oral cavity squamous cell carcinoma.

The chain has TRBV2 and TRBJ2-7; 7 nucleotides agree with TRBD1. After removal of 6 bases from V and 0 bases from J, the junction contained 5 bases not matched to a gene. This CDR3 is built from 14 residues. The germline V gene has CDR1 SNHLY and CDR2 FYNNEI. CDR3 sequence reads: CASRSDRASYEQYF. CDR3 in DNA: TGTGCCAGCAGATCCGACAGGGCCTCCTACGAGCAGTACTTC.

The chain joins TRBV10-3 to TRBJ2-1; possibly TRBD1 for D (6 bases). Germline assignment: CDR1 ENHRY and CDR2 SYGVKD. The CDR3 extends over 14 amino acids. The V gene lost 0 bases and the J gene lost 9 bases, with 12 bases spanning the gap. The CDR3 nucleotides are TGTGCCATCAGTGAGTCGGGCCAGGGGTCTGAGCAGTTCTTC. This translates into CAISESGQGSEQFF.

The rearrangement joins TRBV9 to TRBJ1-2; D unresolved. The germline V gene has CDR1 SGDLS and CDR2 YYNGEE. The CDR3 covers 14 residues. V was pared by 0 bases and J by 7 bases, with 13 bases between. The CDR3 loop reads CASSVATRSGGYTF. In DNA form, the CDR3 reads TGTGCCAGCAGCGTAGCTACAAGGTCAGGTGGCTACACCTTC.

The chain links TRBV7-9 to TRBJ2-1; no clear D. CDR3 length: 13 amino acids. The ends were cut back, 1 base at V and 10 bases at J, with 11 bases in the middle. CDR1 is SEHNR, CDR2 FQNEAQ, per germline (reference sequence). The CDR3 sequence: CASSLGQSGEQFF. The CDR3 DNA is TGTGCCAGCAGCTTAGGGCAGTCCGGAGAGCAGTTCTTC.

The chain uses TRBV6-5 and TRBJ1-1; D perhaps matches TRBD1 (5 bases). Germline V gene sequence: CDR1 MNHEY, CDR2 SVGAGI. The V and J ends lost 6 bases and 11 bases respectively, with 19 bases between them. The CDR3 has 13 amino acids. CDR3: CASSSQGTDLAFF. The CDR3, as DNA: TGTGCCAGCAGCTCGCAGGGTACCGATTTGGCTTTCTTT.

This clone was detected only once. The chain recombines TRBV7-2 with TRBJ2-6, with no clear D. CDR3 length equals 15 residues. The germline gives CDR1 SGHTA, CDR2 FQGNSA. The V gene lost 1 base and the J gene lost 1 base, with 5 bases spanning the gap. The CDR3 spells CASSLVVSGANVLTF. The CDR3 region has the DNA TGTGCCAGCAGCTTAGTGGTATCTGGGGCCAACGTCCTGACTTTC.

DNA of the CDR3: TGTGCCTGGAAGGGACAGGGTATCTCCTACGAGCAGTACTTC. This encodes CAWKGQGISYEQYF. The rearrangement links TRBV30 to TRBJ2-5, with 9 bases matching TRBD1. TRBJ2-7 explains the end of the DNA better; the J call may be wrong. Germline CDR1 reads GTSNPN; CDR2 reads SVGIG (reference sequence). This CDR3 spans 14 amino acids.

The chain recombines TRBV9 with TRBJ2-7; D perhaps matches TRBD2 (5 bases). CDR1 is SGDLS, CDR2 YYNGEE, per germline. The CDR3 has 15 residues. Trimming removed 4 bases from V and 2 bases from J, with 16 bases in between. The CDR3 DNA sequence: TGTGCCAGCAGCTTCGGGATTGGTCAGACCTACGAGCAGTACTTC. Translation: CASSFGIGQTYEQYF.

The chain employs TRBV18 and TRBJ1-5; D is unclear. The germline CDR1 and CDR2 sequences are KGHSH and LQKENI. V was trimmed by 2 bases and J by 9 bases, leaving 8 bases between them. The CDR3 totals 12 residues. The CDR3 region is CASSPTEGPQHF. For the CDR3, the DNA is TGTGCCAGCTCACCAACAGAGGGGCCCCAGCATTTT.

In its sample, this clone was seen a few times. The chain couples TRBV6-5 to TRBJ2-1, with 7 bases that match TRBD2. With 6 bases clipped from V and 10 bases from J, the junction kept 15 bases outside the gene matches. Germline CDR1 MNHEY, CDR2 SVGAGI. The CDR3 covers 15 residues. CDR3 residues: CASRLEASGSREQFF. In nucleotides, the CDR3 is TGTGCCAGCAGATTAGAGGCTAGCGGCTCGCGGGAGCAGTTCTTC.

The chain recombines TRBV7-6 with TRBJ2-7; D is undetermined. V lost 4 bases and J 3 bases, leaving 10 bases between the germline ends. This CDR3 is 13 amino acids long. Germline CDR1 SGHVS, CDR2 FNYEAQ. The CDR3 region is CASSSSPSYEQYF. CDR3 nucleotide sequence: TGTGCCAGCAGCTCCTCCCCTAGCTACGAGCAGTACTTC.